These 28 T cell receptor beta chains were sequenced from one sample in a study of blood T cell repertoires in COVID-19. Sequenced by immunoSEQ multiplex PCR; TCRdb stores in-frame clones only, minus some. The sample lists about 220,000 clones; more than 65% were seen once. The sample taken for sequencing was peripheral blood. The receptor source for this set is a young woman who had recovered from COVID-19.

This sequence joins TRBV3-1 (or the pseudogene TRBV3-2) and TRBJ1-6; a weak D match, TRBD1 (5 bases). CDR1 and CDR2 (germline): LGHDT, YNNKEL (reference sequence). The V and J ends lost 1 base and 9 bases respectively, with 13 bases between them. The CDR3 totals 15 residues. The DNA of the CDR3 is TGTGCCAGCAGCCAAGGGCAGGGTCGTGGTTCACCCCTCCACTTT. The encoded protein is CASSQGQGRGSPLHF.

The chain uses TRBV5-6 and TRBJ2-5, with D perhaps matching TRBD1 (5 bases). This CDR3 has 15 amino acids. From germline, CDR1 is SGHDT and CDR2 YYEEEE. V dropped 0 bases and J dropped 4 bases, with 13 bases sitting between them. For the CDR3, the DNA is TGTGCCAGCAGCTTGGGTGGCCAGGGTCTAGAGACCCAGTACTTC. It is translated as CASSLGGQGLETQYF.

V usage is TRBV5-4 and J usage is TRBJ2-5; D may be TRBD2 (5 bases). The V gene lost 1 base and the J gene lost 5 bases, with 9 bases spanning the gap. The CDR3 consists of 13 residues. Germline V lookup: CDR1 SGHNT, CDR2 YYREEE (reference sequence). The CDR3 reads CASSLRGGETQYF. DNA for the CDR3: TGTGCCAGCAGCTTGCGCGGCGGGGAGACCCAGTACTTC.

The chain links TRBV5-4 to TRBJ1-1; 7 nucleotides line up with TRBD1. With V trimmed by 4 bases and J by 1 base, 4 bases remained unmatched. The CDR3 covers 14 residues. Germline V gene data show CDR1 as SGHNT and CDR2 as YYREEE (reference sequence). CDR3: CASSRGQQNTEAFF. The CDR3 coding sequence is TGTGCCAGCAGCAGGGGACAGCAGAACACTGAAGCTTTCTTT. Combining the CDR3 with reference TRBV5-4 and TRBJ1-1 gives the whole variable domain ETGVTQSPTHLIKTRGQQVTLRCSSQSGHNTVSWYQQALGQGPQFIFQYYREEENGRGNFPPRFSGLQFPNYSSELNVNALELDDSALYLCASSRGQQNTEAFFGQGTRLTVV.

The genes are TRBV5-1 and TRBJ2-5, with 11 nucleotides matching TRBD1. The germline V gene has CDR1 SGHRS and CDR2 YFSETQ. The junction had 7 bases not matched to a gene; V was cut back by 2 bases and J by 1 base. CDR3 length equals 17 residues. Here the CDR3 reads CASSLRTGGGGQETQYF. The CDR3 bases are TGCGCCAGCAGCTTACGGACAGGGGGCGGCGGCCAAGAGACCCAGTACTTC.

This rearrangement joins TRBV2 to TRBJ1-5; D unresolved. The CDR3 covers 15 residues. Germline CDR1 and CDR2: SNHLY and FYNNEI. Trimming took off 4 bases at V and 0 bases at J, with 10 bases between the two ends. This CDR3 reads CASSGGQYSNQPQHF. CDR3 nucleotides: TGTGCCAGCAGTGGAGGGCAATATAGCAATCAGCCCCAGCATTTT.

CDR3 sequence: CASNVAGMPTEQYF. CDR3 bases: TGCGCCAGCAATGTGGCCGGGATGCCTACCGAGCAGTACTTC. V and J are TRBV5-1 and TRBJ2-7, with D maybe TRBD2 (5 bases). This CDR3 region has 14 residues. Germline V gene lookup returns CDR1 SGHRS and CDR2 YFSETQ. The V end was cut by 6 bases, the J end by 6 bases, with 19 bases between.

The chain employs TRBV21-1 and TRBJ2-7; TRBD2 is taken as the D call from the table, unchecked against the DNA. TRBV21-1 is a pseudogene locus. This CDR3 has 16 residues. CDR3 coding DNA: TGTGCCAGCAGCAAAGACCGACTGCCATCTTCCTACGAGCAGTACTTC. This encodes CASSKDRLPSSYEQYF.

The rearrangement links TRBV27 to TRBJ1-3; D gene uncertain. CDR1 is MNHEY and CDR2 is SMNVEV in the germline V gene (reference sequence). The CDR3 is 15 residues long. Trimming stripped 1 base from V and 0 bases from J, with 7 bases between. CDR3 amino acids: CASSLYADSGNTIYF. For the CDR3, the DNA is TGTGCCAGCAGTTTATACGCAGACTCTGGAAACACCATATATTTT.

V usage is TRBV19 and J usage is TRBJ1-1; D perhaps matches TRBD1 (5 bases). There are 14 residues in the CDR3. Per the germline V gene, CDR1 is LNHDA and CDR2 is SQIVND (reference sequence). V lost 7 bases, J lost 4 bases, and 16 bases lay in between. This CDR3 is CASMEGPRATEAFF. DNA for the CDR3: TGTGCCAGTATGGAGGGACCTAGGGCCACTGAAGCTTTCTTT.

The rearrangement uses TRBV28 and TRBJ2-5; D remains ambiguous. Germline CDR1 MDHEN, CDR2 SYDVKM. V was cut by 7 bases and J by 5 bases, with 14 bases left in between. CDR3 length: 13 residues. The CDR3 loop reads CASTPPAMETQYF. CDR3 nucleotides: TGTGCCAGCACTCCTCCAGCGATGGAGACCCAGTACTTC.

V is TRBV28 and J is TRBJ2-3, with a tentative D call TRBD1 (5 bases). V was pared by 7 bases and J by 2 bases, with 13 bases between. Germline V CDR1 and CDR2: MDHEN, SYDVKM. The CDR3 runs 14 residues. This CDR3 reads CASTIQAYTDTQYF. CDR3 DNA: TGTGCCAGCACCATACAGGCCTACACAGATACGCAGTATTTT. Full variable domain (remainder filled in from reference TRBV28 and TRBJ2-3): DVKVTQSSRYLVKRTGEKVFLECVQDMDHENMFWYRQDPGLGLRLIYFSYDVKMKEKGDIPEGYSVSREKKERFSLILESASTNQTSMYLCASTIQAYTDTQYFGPGTRLTVL.

The chain combines TRBV5-4 with TRBJ2-1; 12 bases line up with TRBD2. V lost 4 bases, J lost 10 bases, and 6 bases stayed unmatched. The CDR3 totals 14 residues. CDR1 and CDR2 (germline): SGHNT, YYREEE (reference sequence). CDR3 DNA: TGTGCCAGCAGCGCAGCTAGCGGGGGGGGAGAGCAGTTCTTC. It yields the protein CASSAASGGGEQFF. Complete variable domain (other parts from reference TRBV5-4 and TRBJ2-1): ETGVTQSPTHLIKTRGQQVTLRCSSQSGHNTVSWYQQALGQGPQFIFQYYREEENGRGNFPPRFSGLQFPNYSSELNVNALELDDSALYLCASSAASGGGEQFFGPGTRLTVL.

The chain links TRBV4-1 to TRBJ2-3; 13 bases are shared with TRBD2. The J segment lost 3 bases and the V segment lost 4 bases, leaving 7 bases of the junction unmatched. Germline values: CDR1 MGHRA, CDR2 YSYEKL. The CDR3 has 17 residues. Here the CDR3 reads CASSRRTSGSETDTQYF. CDR3 coding DNA: TGCGCCAGCAGCCGCAGGACTAGCGGGAGCGAAACAGATACGCAGTATTTT.

The V and J genes are TRBV4-1 and TRBJ1-1; 7 bases fit TRBD1. From germline, CDR1 is MGHRA and CDR2 YSYEKL. The CDR3 is 15 amino acids. The trim removed 2 bases at V and 1 base at J, leaving 4 bases unmatched. The CDR3 coding sequence is TGCGCCAGCAGCCAACAGGGACAGCCGAACACTGAAGCTTTCTTT. It encodes CASSQQGQPNTEAFF.

This chain connects TRBV27 to TRBJ2-7; possible D gene TRBD1, 5 bases. The CDR3 consists of 14 residues. The germline V gene encodes CDR1 MNHEY and CDR2 SMNVEV (reference sequence). V dropped 4 bases and J dropped 6 bases, with 16 bases sitting between them. In DNA form, the CDR3 reads TGTGCCAGCAGTTGGGATCGACAGACACGCGAGCAGTACTTC. This encodes CASSWDRQTREQYF.

The chain has TRBV4-1 and TRBJ1-1; TRBD1 matches 9 bases. This CDR3 is 14 amino acids long. Germline V lookup: CDR1 MGHRA, CDR2 YSYEKL. Unmatched junction bases numbered 2, after V lost 5 bases and J lost 1 base. The CDR3 protein is CASSRQGGNTEAFF. CDR3 bases: TGCGCCAGCAGCAGACAGGGGGGGAACACTGAAGCTTTCTTT.

The V call is TRBV5-1, the J call TRBJ2-7, with 10 bases lining up with TRBD1. Germline assignment: CDR1 SGHRS and CDR2 YFSETQ. There are 15 residues in the CDR3. After removal of 4 bases from V and 5 bases from J, the junction contained 9 bases not matched to a gene. DNA for the CDR3: TGCGCCAGCAGCCTGGGACAGGGGACGTTTGACGAGCAGTACTTC. Translated, it gives CASSLGQGTFDEQYF.

The CDR3, as DNA: TGTGCCAGCAGTTTCCGGGGACTTACCTACGAGCAGTACTTC. It yields the protein CASSFRGLTYEQYF. The chain is built from TRBV27 and TRBJ2-7; D possibly corresponds to TRBD2 (6 bases). The germline V gene has CDR1 MNHEY and CDR2 SMNVEV (reference sequence). Trimming pared 3 bases from V and 2 bases from J, leaving 11 bases between. The CDR3 is 14 residues long.

Many counts were recorded for this clone. V and J are TRBV6-2 or TRBV6-3 and TRBJ1-4; unclear D gene. The V end lost 4 bases, the J end lost 7 bases, and 16 bases lay between the germline ends. The CDR3 extends over 15 amino acids. Germline V CDR1 and CDR2: MNHEY, SVGEGT. As DNA, the CDR3 is TGTGCCAGCAGTTCCGACTCGGTTGTGGGTGAAAAACTGTTTTTT. It specifies CASSSDSVVGEKLFF.

The sample holds many counts of this clone. This rearrangement joins TRBV7-9 to TRBJ1-2, with no clear D. Germline lookup yields CDR1 SEHNR and CDR2 FQNEAQ (reference sequence). The CDR3 totals 15 residues. V was trimmed by 3 bases and J by 4 bases, leaving 15 bases between them. CDR3 DNA: TGTGCCAGCAGCTTTGACTCTTCCATGGGCTATGGCTACACCTTC. It specifies CASSFDSSMGYGYTF.

This chain links TRBV15 with TRBJ1-2; TRBD1 might be the D (6 bases). Trimming stripped 2 bases from V and 8 bases from J, with 15 bases between. The CDR3 spans 14 residues. The V gene's germline CDR1 is LNHNV and CDR2 YYDKDF (reference sequence). The CDR3 protein is CATSRMGGGNGYTF. Here the CDR3 DNA reads TGTGCCACCAGCAGAATGGGCGGGGGCAACGGCTACACCTTC.

The chain recombines TRBV30 with TRBJ1-2; D is unresolved. CDR1 is GTSNPN and CDR2 is SVGIG in the germline V gene (reference sequence). This CDR3 contains 14 residues. Trimming removed 3 bases from V and 8 bases from J, with 19 bases in between. The CDR3: CAWSRRRGSKGYTF. The CDR3 nucleotides are TGTGCCTGGAGCCGAAGGAGAGGGAGTAAGGGCTACACCTTC.

The chain is built from TRBV4-1 and TRBJ2-2, with 9 nucleotides matching TRBD1. CDR1 MGHRA and CDR2 YSYEKL come from the germline V gene. The CDR3 is 17 amino acids. V was clipped by 0 bases and J by 5 bases; unmatched bases: 7. The CDR3 sequence is CASSQDLTGGGTGELFF. The CDR3 bases are TGCGCCAGCAGCCAAGATCTAACAGGGGGCGGGACCGGGGAGCTGTTTTTT.

The genes are TRBV19 and TRBJ2-2, with 9 bases matching TRBD2. This CDR3 comprises 14 residues. Germline V gene sequence: CDR1 LNHDA, CDR2 SQIVND (reference sequence). The V segment lost 6 bases and the J segment 6 bases; nucleotides outside the gene matches: 5. The CDR3 coding sequence is TGTGCCAGTAGGGCGGGAGGGCCGTCCGGGGAGCTGTTTTTT. Translating gives CASRAGGPSGELFF.

There are a few counts of this clone. This chain uses TRBV12-3 or TRBV12-4 with TRBJ1-2; tentatively, D is TRBD1 (5 bases). V dropped 3 bases and J dropped 8 bases, with 10 bases sitting between them. The CDR3 is 12 residues long. The CDR3: CASSFWGGGYTF. In nucleotides, the CDR3 is TGTGCCAGCAGTTTCTGGGGGGGAGGCTACACCTTC.

There are a few counts of this clone. This chain uses TRBV7-3 with TRBJ2-7; 7 bases line up with TRBD2. V gave up 2 bases and J gave up 1 base; unmatched junction bases: 5. Germline assignment: CDR1 SGHTA and CDR2 FQGTGA. This CDR3 spans 15 amino acids. Here the CDR3 DNA reads TGTGCCAGCAGCTTAGATCGCGGGGGATCCTACGAGCAGTACTTC. It translates to CASSLDRGGSYEQYF.

This clone was found a few times. The V gene is TRBV28, the J gene TRBJ2-7; 7 bases agree with TRBD1. Germline CDR1 reads MDHEN; CDR2 reads SYDVKM. With V trimmed by 2 bases and J by 0 bases, 1 base remained unmatched. This CDR3 contains 14 residues. In DNA, the CDR3 is TGTGCCAGCAGTTTACCAGGGGGCTCCTACGAGCAGTACTTC. Translation gives CASSLPGGSYEQYF.